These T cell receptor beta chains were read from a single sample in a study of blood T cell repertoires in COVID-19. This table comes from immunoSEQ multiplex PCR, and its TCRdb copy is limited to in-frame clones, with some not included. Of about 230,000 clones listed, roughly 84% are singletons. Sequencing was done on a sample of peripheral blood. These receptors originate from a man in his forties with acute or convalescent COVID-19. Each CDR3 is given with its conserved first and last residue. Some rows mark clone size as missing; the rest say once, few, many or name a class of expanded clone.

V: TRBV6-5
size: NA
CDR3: CASSQRTANTEAFF

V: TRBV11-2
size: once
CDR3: CASSPGSTLWTNEKLFF

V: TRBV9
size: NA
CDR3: CASSVAGRGIYGYTF

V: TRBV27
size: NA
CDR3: CASSSQTSDYTGELFF

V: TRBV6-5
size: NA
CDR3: CASQQGQYSPLHF

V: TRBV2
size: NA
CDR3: CASRARGTGELFF

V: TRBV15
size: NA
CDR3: CATSRDHYNSPSYEQYF

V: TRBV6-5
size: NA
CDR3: CASSYSPESSYEQYF

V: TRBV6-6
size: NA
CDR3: CASSYGGEGSQYF

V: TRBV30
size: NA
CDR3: CAWSVAEYNEQFF

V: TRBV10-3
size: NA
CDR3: CAISETITHYGYTF

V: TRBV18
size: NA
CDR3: CASSPGLLSGGPGTDTQYF

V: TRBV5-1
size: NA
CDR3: CASSLGRGASTDTQYF

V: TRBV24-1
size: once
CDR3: CATSEPGQGTNEKLFF

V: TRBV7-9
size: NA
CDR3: CASSLEAGETEAFF

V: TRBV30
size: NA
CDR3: CAWSGFIVRELFF

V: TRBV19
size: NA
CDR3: CASKATGLWGYTF

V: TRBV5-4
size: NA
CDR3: CASSLDRVPNTIYF

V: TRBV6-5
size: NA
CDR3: CAVEGSTDTQYF

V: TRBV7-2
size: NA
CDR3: CASSLVGGASYEQYF

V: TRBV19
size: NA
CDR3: CASRIQGSSAVSGEQYF

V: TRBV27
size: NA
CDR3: CASSNASRTYGYTF

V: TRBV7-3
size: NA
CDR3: CASSLDSPLNTEAFF

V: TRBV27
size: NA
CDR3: CASSSRRHTQETQYF

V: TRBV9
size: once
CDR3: CASSVVRGQGYTF

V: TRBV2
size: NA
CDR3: CASIQGMGEQETQYF

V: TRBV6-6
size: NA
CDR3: CASSSDRAGNTIYF